These 3 T cell receptor beta chains originate from one sample sequenced in a study of OX40 agonist ivuxolimab in advanced cancers. Only in-frame clones appear in the TCRdb table, and some are missing; sequencing was by immunoSEQ multiplex PCR. Among some 16,000 clones listed, 60% to 85% were seen once. Here the sequenced sample was CD4+ or CD8+ T cells sorted from blood, taken in a trial of the OX40 agonist ivuxolimab. All receptors come from an adult with an advanced solid tumor such as melanoma, head and neck, liver or kidney cancer.

CDR3 nucleotide sequence: TGTGCCAGCAGCAACTCTGCGGGGTTCGGGGAGCTGTTTTTT. Translation: CASSNSAGFGELFF. V usage is TRBV5-6 and J usage is TRBJ2-2; TRBD2 might be the D (6 bases). V lost 4 bases and J lost 7, with 14 bases in between. Germline CDR1 is SGHDT and CDR2 is YYEEEE. This CDR3 comprises 14 residues.

CDR3 nucleotides: TGTGCCACCAGCAGAGATTCAGCGACAGGCGTAGGCAATCAGCCCCAGCATTTT. Its protein product is CATSRDSATGVGNQPQHF. The gene calls are TRBV15 and TRBJ1-5; TRBD1 is a possible D gene (6 bases). V shed 0 bases and J shed 2 bases, with 17 bases lying between them. The CDR3 sequence is 18 residues long. Germline V gene data show CDR1 as LNHNV and CDR2 as YYDKDF (reference sequence). The full variable domain, with the rest looked up from reference TRBV15 and TRBJ1-5, is DAMVIQNPRYQVTQFGKPVTLSCSQTLNHNVMYWYQQKSSQAPKLLFHYYDKDFNNEADTPDNFQSRRPNTSFCFLDIRSPGLGDTAMYLCATSRDSATGVGNQPQHFGDGTRLSIL.

This sequence joins TRBV12-5 and TRBJ1-2; TRBD1 matches at 9 bases. V trimming: 0 bases; J trimming: 4 bases; junction bases outside the gene matches: 12. The CDR3 length is 18 residues. Germline assignment: CDR1 LGHNT and CDR2 FRNRAP. The DNA of the CDR3 is TGTGCTAGTGGTTTGGTTCACGGACAGGGGCCTGGGGGCTATGGCTACACCTTC. This encodes CASGLVHGQGPGGYGYTF.